These T cell receptor beta chains were read from a single sample in a study of naive and memory T cell subsets. Using its own MiXCR run on the UMI-ligation and nested PCR reads, TCRdb lists one record per CDR3 protein. Found here are tens of thousands of distinct CDR3 sequences, about 11% of them singletons; the top ten hold roughly 3.9%. The sample was skin, taken from a tuberculin skin test site. These receptors originate from an adult in good health. The CDR3 runs from the conserved cysteine through the conserved F or W. A D gene is named only where the DNA matches it firmly. Size tells how often a clone was seen (once, few, many) or the class of an expanded clone, and some rows leave it out.

cdr3_aa	cdr3_nt	j_call	cdr3_length	v_call	clone_size	d_call
CSASKGALRGQSPLHF	TGCAGTGCTTCAAAAGGGGCTTTACGGGGGCAATCACCCCTCCACTTT	TRBJ1-6	16	TRBV20-1	-	-
CSAQRDRVSYEQYF	TGCAGTGCGCAGCGAGACAGGGTCTCCTACGAGCAGTACTTC	TRBJ2-7	14	TRBV20-1	many	TRBD1
CATSRVWTQSREQFF	TGTGCCACCAGCAGAGTTTGGACCCAATCCAGGGAGCAGTTCTTC	TRBJ2-1	15	TRBV15	many	-
CSVERSGVEAFF	TGCAGCGTTGAGAGGTCAGGGGTAGAAGCTTTCTTT	TRBJ1-1	12	TRBV29-1	few	-
CASSLHGQGSNEQFF	TGTGCCAGCAGCCTCCACGGCCAGGGATCCAATGAGCAGTTCTTC	TRBJ2-1	15	TRBV7-2	few	-
CSARRGGNSPLHF	TGCAGTGCTAGACGCGGGGGGAATTCACCCCTCCACTTT	TRBJ1-6	13	TRBV20-1	-	-
CASSKQGAQETQYF	TGTGCCAGCAGTAAACAGGGGGCCCAAGAGACCCAGTACTTC	TRBJ2-5	14	TRBV5-4	many	TRBD1
CSASIGRSDSPLHF	TGCAGTGCTAGTATAGGGCGTTCGGACTCACCCCTCCACTTT	TRBJ1-6	14	TRBV20-1	-	-
CASRAGTGSGANVLTF	TGTGCCAGCAGGGCCGGGACAGGAAGTGGGGCCAACGTCCTGACTTTC	TRBJ2-6	16	TRBV5-5	many	TRBD1
CASSRVRVAGALEQYF	TGTGCCAGCAGCCGCGTAAGGGTAGCGGGAGCTCTCGAGCAGTACTTC	TRBJ2-7	16	TRBV28	-	TRBD2
CASSSQVQSPLHF	TGTGCCAGCAGCTCCCAAGTCCAATCACCCCTCCACTTT	TRBJ1-6	13	TRBV7-2	many	-
CSVSTGGDYGYTF	TGCAGTGTCTCGACAGGGGGCGACTATGGCTACACCTTC	TRBJ1-2	13	TRBV20-1	few	TRBD1
CASSLTHTDTQYF	TGTGCCAGCAGCTTAACGCACACAGATACGCAGTATTTT	TRBJ2-3	13	TRBV7-8	-	-
CASSSTGTHQPQHF	TGTGCCAGCAGCTCGACAGGGACCCATCAGCCCCAGCATTTT	TRBJ1-5	14	TRBV7-9	many	TRBD1
CASSKKAGGYTF	TGTGCCAGCAGCAAAAAGGCGGGTGGCTACACCTTC	TRBJ1-2	12	TRBV21-1	few	-
CASRPSGAINNEQFF	TGTGCCAGCAGGCCCAGCGGCGCAATCAACAATGAGCAGTTCTTC	TRBJ2-1	15	TRBV12-3/TRBV12-4	many	-
CASSPRTGQETQYF	TGTGCCAGCAGCCCCCGAACAGGGCAAGAGACCCAGTACTTC	TRBJ2-5	14	TRBV7-9	-	-
CASSPGQLLYEQYF	TGCGCCAGCAGCCCGGGACAGCTCCTGTACGAGCAGTACTTC	TRBJ2-7	14	TRBV5-1	many	TRBD1
CASSYDDSYNEQFF	TGCGCCAGCAGCTATGACGACTCCTACAATGAGCAGTTCTTC	TRBJ2-1	14	TRBV5-1	many	-
CASSQAASYNEQFF	TGTGCCAGCAGCCAAGCGGCCAGCTACAATGAGCAGTTCTTC	TRBJ2-1	14	TRBV3-1	-	-
CSAHGGPRSYGDTF	TGCAGTGCCCATGGTGGGCCAAGGAGCTATGGCGACACCTTC	TRBJ1-2	14	TRBV20-1	-	-